This TCR beta chain was found in a study of T-cell memory formation after mild COVID-19. Study observations and caveats: CD4/CD8 balance characterized clones contracting day 15 to 85, and CD4+ skew characterized later expanders. The appearance of some responding clones in pre-infection memory suggested that cross-reactive memory joined. Confirmation was lacking for SARS-CoV-2 specificity of second-wave clones that peaked on day 37.

MiXCR, run by TCRdb on the 5' RACE reads, gives a single entry per CDR3 protein. There are about 130,000 distinct CDR3 sequences in the sample; about a sixth occur only once, and about 5% lies in the top ten. The germline V gene has CDR1 MNHEY and CDR2 SVGEGT. The CDR3 sequence is 15 residues long. Trimming took off 5 bases at V and 0 bases at J, with 12 bases between the two ends. This clonotype was seen more than once but under ten times. What it binds is not known. The sample was PBMCs or a T cell subset sorted from them (not recorded which). The clonotype comes from a man younger than 35 who had mild COVID-19 (a few samples of this study predate the infection). Cell type and time point are not known. This chain uses TRBV6-2 or TRBV6-3 with TRBJ2-3; D possibly corresponds to TRBD2 (6 bases). In DNA, the CDR3 is TGTGCCAGCAGTAACCGGGGGACTAGCACAGATACGCAGTATTTT. Its translation is CASSNRGTSTDTQYF.